Listed below are T cell receptor beta chains from one sample, sequenced in a study of shared clonotypes between healthy human individuals. The table came from immunoSEQ multiplex PCR; TCRdb's copy has only in-frame clones and leaves some out. The sample shows roughly 2.2 million clones, 92% of them seen only once. Sequencing was performed on naive CD4+ T cells from PBMCs. These receptors originate from a young man in good health. Some clones in this sample may be carry-over from other donors' samples. Both conserved end residues are part of each CDR3. Some rows mark clone size as missing; the rest say once, few, many or name a class of expanded clone.

V,J,size,CDR3
TRBV5-4,TRBJ2-1,-,CAILERVDGSYNEQFF
TRBV9,TRBJ2-3,-,CASSVAGGLLDTQYF
TRBV5-1,TRBJ2-7,-,CASSLKGPTYEQYF
TRBV7-8,TRBJ1-1,-,CASSRRVGDSVEAFF
TRBV19,TRBJ2-2,-,CASGNRGRNGELFF
TRBV28,TRBJ1-4,-,CASRRTGVNEKLFF
TRBV5-6,TRBJ1-3,-,CASSPGPESGNTIYF
TRBV5-1,TRBJ2-1,-,CASSPTLGGPPYYNEQFF
TRBV7-2,TRBJ1-5,-,CASSSGRSYSNQPQHF
TRBV21-1,TRBJ1-5,-,CASSKAEVQPQHF
TRBV11-2,TRBJ2-7,-,CASSSTALTYEQYF
TRBV18,TRBJ2-7,once,CASSPGTSGSYEQYF
TRBV28,TRBJ2-7,-,CASLGGDWAYEQYF
TRBV5-1,TRBJ2-1,-,CASSLEANDLYNEQFF
TRBV10-3,TRBJ2-6,-,CARREAGANVLTF